This T cell receptor beta chain was obtained from a study of cytomegalovirus exposure and HLA in healthy donors. The V gene's germline CDR1 is SGHTA and CDR2 FQGNSA. The CDR3 covers 16 residues. V lost 7 bases and J 3 bases, leaving 20 bases between the germline ends. The PCR used 60 Vbeta and 13 Jbeta primers. The data were produced by immunoSEQ multiplex PCR, yet TCRdb's version contains in-frame clones alone and is incomplete. This table lists over 150,000 clones. Though nominally healthy at sampling, donors likely had unrecorded immune exposures. The chain couples TRBV7-2 to TRBJ2-3; unclear D gene. This clonotype originated in a boy between 10 and 17 years old in good health and CMV-seronegative. Specimen: PBMCs. The DNA for the CDR3 is TGTGCCAGCACCCCCTCAGCGTCCACCCGGACAGATACGCAGTATTTT. As protein: CASTPSASTRTDTQYF.